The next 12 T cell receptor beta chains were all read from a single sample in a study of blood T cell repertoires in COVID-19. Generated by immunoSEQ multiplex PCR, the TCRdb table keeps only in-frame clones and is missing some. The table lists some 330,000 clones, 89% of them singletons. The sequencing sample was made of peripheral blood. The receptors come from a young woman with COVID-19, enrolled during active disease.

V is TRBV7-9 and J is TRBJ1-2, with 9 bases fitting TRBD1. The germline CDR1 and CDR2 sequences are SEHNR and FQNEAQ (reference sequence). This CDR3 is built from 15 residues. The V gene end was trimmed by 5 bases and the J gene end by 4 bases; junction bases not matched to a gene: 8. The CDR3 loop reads CASSAGQGLGYGYTF. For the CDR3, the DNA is TGTGCCAGCAGCGCGGGACAGGGTTTAGGCTATGGCTACACCTTC.

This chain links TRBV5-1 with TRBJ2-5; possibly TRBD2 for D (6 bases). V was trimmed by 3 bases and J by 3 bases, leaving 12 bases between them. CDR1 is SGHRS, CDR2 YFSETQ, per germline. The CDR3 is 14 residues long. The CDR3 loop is CASSWDLAKETQYF. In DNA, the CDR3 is TGCGCCAGCAGCTGGGATCTAGCGAAAGAGACCCAGTACTTC.

The CDR3: CASSLVLGEGENIYNEQFF. CDR3 DNA: TGTGCCAGCAGCTTAGTTCTTGGCGAGGGGGAGAACATCTACAATGAGCAGTTCTTC. This chain connects TRBV7-9 to TRBJ2-1; D is possibly TRBD1 (6 bases). The CDR3 contains 19 residues. Trimming took off 1 base at V and 3 bases at J, with 22 bases between the two ends. The V gene's germline CDR1 is SEHNR and CDR2 FQNEAQ (reference sequence).

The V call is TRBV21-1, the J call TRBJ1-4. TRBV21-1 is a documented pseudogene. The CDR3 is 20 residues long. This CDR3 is CASSKAEVRRVRATNEKLFF. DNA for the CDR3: TGTGCCAGCAGCAAAGCGGAGGTCAGAAGGGTTCGTGCAACTAATGAAAAACTGTTTTTT.

The CDR3 is CASSLTSYALNSPLHF. The CDR3 DNA is TGTGCCAGCAGCCTCACTTCATACGCCTTAAATTCACCCCTCCACTTT. This chain connects TRBV21-1 to TRBJ1-6. TRBV21-1 is given as a pseudogene. The length of the CDR3 is 16 residues.

The CDR3 region is CASSLAGGTGIGRLFF. CDR3 nucleotides: TGCGCCAGCAGCTTGGCCGGCGGGACAGGGATCGGCCGACTGTTTTTT. The chain couples TRBV5-1 to TRBJ1-4, with TRBD1 identical over 9 bases. Germline trimming cut 0 bases from V and 13 bases from J; bases unmatched to any gene: 13. The CDR3 has 16 amino acids. Germline V gene sequence: CDR1 SGHRS, CDR2 YFSETQ.

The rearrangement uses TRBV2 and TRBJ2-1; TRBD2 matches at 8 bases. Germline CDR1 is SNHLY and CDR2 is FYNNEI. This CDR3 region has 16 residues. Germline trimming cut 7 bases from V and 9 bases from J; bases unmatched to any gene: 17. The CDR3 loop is CASKYERGFAGGEQFF. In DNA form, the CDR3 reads TGTGCCAGCAAGTACGAGCGGGGGTTTGCCGGGGGTGAGCAGTTCTTC.

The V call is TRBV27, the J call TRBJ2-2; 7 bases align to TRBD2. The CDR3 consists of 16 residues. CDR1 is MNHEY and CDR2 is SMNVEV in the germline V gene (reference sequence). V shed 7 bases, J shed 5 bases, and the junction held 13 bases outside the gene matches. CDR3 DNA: TGTGCCAGCACCTTCAGTGGGGGGGTGAGGACCGGGGAGCTGTTTTTT. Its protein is CASTFSGGVRTGELFF.

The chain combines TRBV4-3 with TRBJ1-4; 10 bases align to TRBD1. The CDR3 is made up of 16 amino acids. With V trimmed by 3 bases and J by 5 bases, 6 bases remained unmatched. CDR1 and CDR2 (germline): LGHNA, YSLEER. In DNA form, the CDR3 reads TGCGCCAGCAGCCAGCGACAGGGGGCTCGGAATGAAAAACTGTTTTTT. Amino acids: CASSQRQGARNEKLFF.

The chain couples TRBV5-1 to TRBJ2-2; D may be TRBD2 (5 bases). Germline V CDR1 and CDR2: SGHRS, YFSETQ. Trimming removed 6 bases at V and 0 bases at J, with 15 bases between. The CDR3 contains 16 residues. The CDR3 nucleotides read TGCGCCAGCAAGGAGGTCGGAATCGCGAACACCGGGGAGCTGTTTTTT. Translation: CASKEVGIANTGELFF.

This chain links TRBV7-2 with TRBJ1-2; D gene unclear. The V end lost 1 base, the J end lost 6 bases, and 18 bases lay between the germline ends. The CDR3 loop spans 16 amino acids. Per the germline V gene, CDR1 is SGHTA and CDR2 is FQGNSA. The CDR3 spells CASSLEVGRTGDGYTF. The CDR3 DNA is TGTGCCAGCAGCTTAGAGGTTGGCAGAACCGGAGATGGCTACACCTTC. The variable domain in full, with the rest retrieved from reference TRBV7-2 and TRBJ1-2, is GAGVSQSPSNKVTEKGKDVELRCDPISGHTALYWYRQSLGQGLEFLIYFQGNSAPDKSGLPSDRFSAERTGGSVSTLTIQRTQQEDSAVYLCASSLEVGRTGDGYTFGSGTRLTVV.

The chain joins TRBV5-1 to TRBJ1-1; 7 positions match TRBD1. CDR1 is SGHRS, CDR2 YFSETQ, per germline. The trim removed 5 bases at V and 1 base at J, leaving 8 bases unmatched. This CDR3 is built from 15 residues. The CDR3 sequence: CASSGRDRKNTEAFF. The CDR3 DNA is TGCGCCAGCAGTGGCCGGGACAGAAAGAACACTGAAGCTTTCTTT.